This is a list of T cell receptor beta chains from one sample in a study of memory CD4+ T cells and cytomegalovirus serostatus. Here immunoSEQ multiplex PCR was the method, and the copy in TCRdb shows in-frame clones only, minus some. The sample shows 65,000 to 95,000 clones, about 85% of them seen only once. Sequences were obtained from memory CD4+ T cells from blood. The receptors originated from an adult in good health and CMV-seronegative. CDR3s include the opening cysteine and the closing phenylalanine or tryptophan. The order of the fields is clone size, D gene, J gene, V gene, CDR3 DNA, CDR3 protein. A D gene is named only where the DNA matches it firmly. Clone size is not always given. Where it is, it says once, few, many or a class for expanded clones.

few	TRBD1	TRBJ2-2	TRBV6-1	TGTGCCAGCAGGAGGGGACAGGTCAACACCGGGGAGCTGTTTTTT	CASRRGQVNTGELFF
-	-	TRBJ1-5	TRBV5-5	TGTGCCAGCAGCTTGGTGGGGGTATTAAGTCAGCCCCAGCATTTT	CASSLVGVLSQPQHF
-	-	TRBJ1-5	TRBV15	TGTGCCACCAGCAGAGGTGGTGGGAAAATTCTGCCCCAGCATTTT	CATSRGGGKILPQHF
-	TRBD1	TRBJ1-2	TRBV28	TGTGCCACCACCACAGGGGGCGACTATGGCTACACCTTC	CATTTGGDYGYTF
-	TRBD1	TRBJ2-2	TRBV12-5	TGTGCTAGTGGTTTGGTAAAGGGACAGGGGGTCGGGGAGCTGTTTTTT	CASGLVKGQGVGELFF
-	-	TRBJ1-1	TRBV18	TGTGCCAGCTCACCATCCGGTGACACTGAAGCTTTCTTT	CASSPSGDTEAFF
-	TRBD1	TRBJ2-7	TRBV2	TGTGCCAGCAGGGAGAGGACAGGGAGAAACGAGCAGTACTTC	CASRERTGRNEQYF
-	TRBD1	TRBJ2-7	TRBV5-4	TGTGCCAGCAGTCCGGACAGGGGGCTAAGTTACGAGCAGTACTTC	CASSPDRGLSYEQYF
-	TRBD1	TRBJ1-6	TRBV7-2	TGTGCCAGCAGCTTAACCGGGACAGGGCTTTCACCCCTCCACTTT	CASSLTGTGLSPLHF
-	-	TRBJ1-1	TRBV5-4	TGTGCCAGCAGCGGGGCAGGGGAAGGCACTGAAGCTTTCTTT	CASSGAGEGTEAFF
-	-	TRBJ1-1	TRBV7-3	TGTGCCAGCAGCTTGGAAAACTCCGTGAACACTGAAGCTTTCTTT	CASSLENSVNTEAFF
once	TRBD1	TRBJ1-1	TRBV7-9	TGTGCCAGCAACTACAGGGGCAACACTGAAGCTTTCTTT	CASNYRGNTEAFF
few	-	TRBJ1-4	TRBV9	TGTGCCAGCAGCGTCGGCCTAAATGAAAAACTGTTTTTT	CASSVGLNEKLFF
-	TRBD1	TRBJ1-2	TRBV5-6	TGTGCCAGCAGCTGGGACAGGGGCTATGGCTACACCTTC	CASSWDRGYGYTF
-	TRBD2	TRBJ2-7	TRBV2	TGTGCCAGCAGATGGACTAGCGACCACGAGCAGTACTTC	CASRWTSDHEQYF
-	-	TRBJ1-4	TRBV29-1	TGCAGCGTTGACGGGGGGCAAACTAATGAAAAACTGTTTTTT	CSVDGGQTNEKLFF
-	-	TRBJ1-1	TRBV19	TGTGCCAGTAGTCGAGGATGGGACACTGAAGCTTTCTTT	CASSRGWDTEAFF
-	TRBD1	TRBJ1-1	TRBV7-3	TGTGCCAGCAGCTTAAACGCAGGGGGGATTACTGAAGCTTTCTTT	CASSLNAGGITEAFF
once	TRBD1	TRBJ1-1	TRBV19	TGTGCCAGTACCGCAGAAGAAAGGACAGGGCAACCATTGGCTTTCTTT	CASTAEERTGQPLAFF
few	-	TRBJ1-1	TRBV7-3	TGTGCCAGCAGCTTAGCCTGGGGCAGCGAAGCTTTCTTT	CASSLAWGSEAFF
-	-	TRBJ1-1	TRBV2	TGTGCCAGCAGTGAAGGGGCCACATGGAACGCTTTCTTT	CASSEGATWNAFF
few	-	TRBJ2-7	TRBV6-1	TGTGCCAGCAGTTTCGAGGGCGGATCCTACGAGCAGTACTTC	CASSFEGGSYEQYF
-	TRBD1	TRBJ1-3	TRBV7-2	TGTGCCAGCAGCTTCCGGGGGGACAGGGGGCTTCGGAGGGGAAACACCATATATTTT	CASSFRGDRGLRRGNTIYF